This is a list of T cell receptor beta chains from one sample in a study of shared clonotypes between healthy human individuals. Using immunoSEQ multiplex PCR, the repertoire was profiled, and TCRdb retains in-frame clones only, with some absent. The profile shows millions of clones, about 92% of them singletons. Material: naive CD4+ T cells sorted from blood. Receptors originate from a man between 18 and 29 years old in good health. The CDR3 runs from the conserved cysteine through the conserved F or W. The D gene is left open where the match is weak. Clone size, where shown, is once, few, many, or a class for clones that have expanded.

d_call,v_call,j_call,clone_size,cdr3_aa,cdr3_nt
.,TRBV20-1,TRBJ2-7,.,CSASEYEQYF,TGCAGTGCTTCCGAATACGAGCAGTACTTC
.,TRBV5-6,TRBJ1-1,.,CASSLVFGFEGGSGTEAFF,TGTGCCAGCAGCTTGGTATTTGGCTTTGAGGGGGGCTCGGGAACTGAAGCTTTCTTT
TRBD1,TRBV30,TRBJ1-4,.,CAWSGGQGGNEKLFF,TGTGCCTGGAGTGGTGGACAGGGAGGGAATGAAAAACTGTTTTTT
TRBD1,TRBV5-6,TRBJ2-7,.,CASSFFVAGGIYEQYF,TGTGCCAGCAGCTTTTTCGTGGCAGGGGGAATCTACGAGCAGTACTTC
TRBD2,TRBV6-5,TRBJ2-7,.,CASSYSTSGYEQYF,TGTGCCAGCAGTTACTCGACTAGCGGCTACGAGCAGTACTTC
.,TRBV18,TRBJ2-5,once,CASSPPGRAQETQYF,TGTGCCAGCTCACCCCCAGGCCGAGCTCAAGAGACCCAGTACTTC
TRBD1,TRBV11-3,TRBJ2-5,.,CASSTRDSKETQYF,TGTGCCAGCAGCACCCGGGACAGTAAAGAGACCCAGTACTTC
TRBD2,TRBV10-3,TRBJ2-3,.,CAISSAGGPDTQYF,TGTGCCATCAGTTCAGCGGGAGGGCCGGATACGCAGTATTTT
TRBD1,TRBV6-5,TRBJ1-6,.,CASSYDPTGGNSPLHF,TGTGCCAGCAGTTACGACCCGACAGGGGGTAATTCACCCCTCCACTTT
TRBD1,TRBV5-1,TRBJ1-2,.,CASSLLQGGYGYTF,TGCGCCAGCAGCTTATTACAGGGGGGGTATGGCTACACCTTC